This passage covers 15 T cell receptor beta chains from one sample sequenced in a study of blood T cell repertoires in COVID-19 (dated by TCRdb to 2019 to 2021). Receptor libraries were prepared by the immunoSEQ multiplex PCR assay. Sourced from immuneACCESS, this table was stored by TCRdb with only in-frame sequences that have V and J called. A share of the clones is absent; for the studies checked, an unresolved V gene accounts for under half, and the remainder has no known explanation. This sample holds about 37,000 clones; approximately 91% were observed only once. In total, the top ten clones hold less than 7% of the sample. Sequenced: peripheral blood. The receptor set was obtained from a human donor in a cohort sampled during active COVID-19.

The chain links TRBV18 to TRBJ2-7; TRBD1 matches 9 bases. The CDR3 is made up of 17 amino acids. CDR1 and CDR2 (germline): KGHSH, LQKENI. V trimming: 3 bases; J trimming: 6 bases; junction bases outside the gene matches: 15. The chain's CDR3 is CASSPTSWTGEAGEQYF. CDR3 coding DNA: TGTGCCAGCTCACCGACGAGTTGGACAGGGGAGGCGGGCGAGCAGTACTTC.

The genes are TRBV7-9 and TRBJ2-7; possible D gene TRBD1, 5 bases. Looked up from germline, CDR1 is SEHNR and CDR2 is FQNEAQ (reference sequence). The CDR3 runs to 12 residues. V was cut by 1 base and J by 10 bases, with 11 bases left in between. CDR3: CASSLDLQGQYF. The CDR3 DNA sequence: TGTGCCAGCAGCTTAGATCTCCAGGGCCAGTACTTC. Based on the CDR3 plus reference TRBV7-9 and TRBJ2-7, the full variable domain is DTGVSQNPRHKITKRGQNVTFRCDPISEHNRLYWYRQTLGQGPEFLTYFQNEAQLEKSRLLSDRFSAERPKGSFSTLEIQRTEQGDSAMYLCASSLDLQGQYFGPGTRLTVT.

This clone is a singleton in its sample. The V and J genes are TRBV7-8 and TRBJ2-7; no reliable D call. The V end lost 5 bases, the J end lost 0 bases, and 14 bases lay between the germline ends. CDR3 size: 15 residues. The germline V gene encodes CDR1 SGHVS and CDR2 FQNEAQ. The CDR3, as DNA: TGTGCCAGCAGCAGAGGAGCGTTGAGCTCCTACGAGCAGTACTTC. As protein: CASSRGALSSYEQYF. Full variable domain (rest looked up from reference TRBV7-8 and TRBJ2-7): GAGVSQSPRYKVAKRGQDVALRCDPISGHVSLFWYQQALGQGPEFLTYFQNEAQLDKSGLPSDRFFAERPEGSVSTLKIQRTQQEDSAVYLCASSRGALSSYEQYFGPGTRLTVT.

The chain combines TRBV19 with TRBJ2-7; 10 bases map to TRBD1. Germline values: CDR1 LNHDA, CDR2 SQIVND (reference sequence). V was clipped by 5 bases and J by 6 bases; unmatched bases: 10. This CDR3 has 15 residues. The CDR3 DNA sequence: TGTGCCAGTAGTCCCGGGGACAGGGGCTTATCCGAGCAGTACTTC. Its protein product is CASSPGDRGLSEQYF. Filled out from reference TRBV19 and TRBJ2-7, the complete variable domain reads DGGITQSPKYLFRKEGQNVTLSCEQNLNHDAMYWYRQDPGQGLRLIYYSQIVNDFQKGDIAEGYSVSREKKESFPLTVTSAQKNPTAFYLCASSPGDRGLSEQYFGPGTRLTVT.

The rearrangement links TRBV30 to TRBJ1-2, with a tentative D call TRBD1 (6 bases). From germline, CDR1 is GTSNPN and CDR2 SVGIG (reference sequence). Trimming removed 2 bases from V and 2 bases from J, with 12 bases in between. This CDR3 has 14 amino acids. CDR3 nucleotides: TGTGCCTGGAGTTCAAACAGGGCGAACTATGGCTACACCTTC. This encodes CAWSSNRANYGYTF.

The V call is TRBV3-1 (or the pseudogene TRBV3-2), the J call TRBJ2-1; D remains ambiguous. Looked up from germline, CDR1 is LGHDT and CDR2 is YNNKEL (reference sequence). The CDR3 spans 12 residues. V was cut by 2 bases and J by 7 bases, with 6 bases left in between. The CDR3: CASSQTRNEQFF. The DNA of the CDR3 is TGTGCCAGCAGCCAAACCAGAAATGAGCAGTTCTTC.

This rearrangement joins TRBV5-1 to TRBJ1-5; 9 bases match TRBD1. Germline CDR1 and CDR2: SGHRS and YFSETQ. There are 15 residues in the CDR3. V gave up 2 bases and J gave up 5 bases; unmatched junction bases: 5. Written as DNA, the CDR3 is TGCGCCAGCAGCTTCGGGACAGGGAGGGATCAGCCCCAGCATTTT. Translation: CASSFGTGRDQPQHF. The full variable domain, rest sourced from reference TRBV5-1 and TRBJ1-5, is KAGVTQTPRYLIKTRGQQVTLSCSPISGHRSVSWYQQTPGQGLQFLFEYFSETQRNKGNFPGRFSGRQFSNSRSEMNVSTLELGDSALYLCASSFGTGRDQPQHFGDGTRLSIL.

V gene TRBV11-3 combines with J gene TRBJ2-1; 10 positions match TRBD2. The CDR3 is made up of 18 amino acids. V lost 3 bases and J lost 7; bases outside the gene matches: 15. CDR1 is SGHNT and CDR2 is YENEEA in the germline V gene. CDR3 sequence reads: CASSFGFLGAGGPNEQFF. The CDR3 region has the DNA TGTGCCAGCAGCTTCGGATTTTTGGGAGCGGGAGGGCCAAATGAGCAGTTCTTC.

The J gene is TRBJ2-7, the V gene TRBV25-1; no clear D. V lost 2 bases and J lost 2, with 13 bases in between. Germline lookup yields CDR1 MGHDK and CDR2 SYGVNS. The CDR3 totals 15 residues. In DNA form, the CDR3 reads TGTGCCAGCAGTGAAGATGGCAGGTCCACCTACGAGCAGTACTTC. Translating gives CASSEDGRSTYEQYF.

This chain uses TRBV15 with TRBJ2-7, with TRBD1 identical over 9 bases. Germline-derived CDR1 and CDR2 are LNHNV and YYDKDF (reference sequence). V lost 0 bases to trimming and J lost 4 bases; unmatched junction nucleotides: 4. CDR3 length: 15 residues. The CDR3 region is CATSRDGTGLYEQYF. CDR3 sequence (DNA): TGTGCCACCAGCAGAGATGGGACAGGGTTGTACGAGCAGTACTTC.

The chain employs TRBV5-1 and TRBJ1-4; 7 bases fit TRBD1. CDR3 length: 13 residues. Trimming took 0 bases from V and 8 from J; bases not matched to a gene: 1. Germline CDR1 reads SGHRS; CDR2 reads YFSETQ. The CDR3 DNA is TGCGCCAGCAGCTTGGGCAGGGGGGAAAAACTGTTTTTT. Its translation is CASSLGRGEKLFF.

The chain has TRBV10-2 and TRBJ2-1; 12 nucleotides agree with TRBD2. Losses at the gene ends were 10 bases for V and 2 bases for J; bases not matched to a gene: 3. This CDR3 has 14 residues. Per the germline V gene, CDR1 is WSHSY and CDR2 is SAAADI. The CDR3 coding sequence is TGCGCCACCGGACTAGCGGGGACCTACAATGAGCAGTTCTTC. Residues: CATGLAGTYNEQFF.

This chain joins TRBV4-1 and TRBJ1-2; a weak D match, TRBD1 (5 bases). Trimming took off 1 base at V and 1 base at J, with 10 bases between the two ends. This CDR3 is 15 amino acids long. CDR1 is MGHRA and CDR2 is YSYEKL in the germline V gene. CDR3 amino acids: CASSQGTGGNYGYTF. The CDR3, as DNA: TGCGCCAGCAGCCAAGGGACGGGGGGTAACTATGGCTACACCTTC.

J is TRBJ1-2 and V is TRBV2, with 7 bases aligning to TRBD1. V dropped 0 bases and J dropped 3; count of bases not matched to a gene: 7. Looked up from germline, CDR1 is SNHLY and CDR2 is FYNNEI. The CDR3 covers 16 residues. CDR3 in amino acids: CASSEALKGADYGYTF. CDR3 sequence (DNA): TGTGCCAGCAGTGAAGCGCTTAAGGGGGCTGACTATGGCTACACCTTC.

This chain joins TRBV11-2 and TRBJ2-1; 10 positions agree with TRBD2. The V gene end was trimmed by 1 base and the J gene end by 6 bases; junction bases not matched to a gene: 6. CDR3 length equals 16 residues. The germline V gene has CDR1 SGHAT and CDR2 FQNNGV. As DNA, the CDR3 is TGTGCCAGCAGCTTAGTGGGGACTAGCGTGTCCAATGAGCAGTTCTTC. This sequence encodes CASSLVGTSVSNEQFF.